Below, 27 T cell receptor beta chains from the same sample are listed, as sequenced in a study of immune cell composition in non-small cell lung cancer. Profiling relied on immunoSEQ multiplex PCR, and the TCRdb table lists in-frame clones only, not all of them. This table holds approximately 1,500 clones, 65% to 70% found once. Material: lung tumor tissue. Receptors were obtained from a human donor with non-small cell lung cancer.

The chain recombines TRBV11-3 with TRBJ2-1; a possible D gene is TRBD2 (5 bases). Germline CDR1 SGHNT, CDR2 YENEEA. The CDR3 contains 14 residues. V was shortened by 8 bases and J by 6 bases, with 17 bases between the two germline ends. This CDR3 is CASSKGRSRNEQFF. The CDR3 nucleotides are TGTGCCAGCTCCAAAGGGAGATCTCGCAATGAGCAGTTCTTC.

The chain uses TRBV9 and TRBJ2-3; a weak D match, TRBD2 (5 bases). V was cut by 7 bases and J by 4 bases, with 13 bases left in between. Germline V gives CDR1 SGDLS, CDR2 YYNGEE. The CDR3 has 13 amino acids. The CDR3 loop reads CASAEGPPDTQYF. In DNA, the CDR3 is TGTGCCAGCGCTGAGGGCCCCCCAGATACGCAGTATTTT.

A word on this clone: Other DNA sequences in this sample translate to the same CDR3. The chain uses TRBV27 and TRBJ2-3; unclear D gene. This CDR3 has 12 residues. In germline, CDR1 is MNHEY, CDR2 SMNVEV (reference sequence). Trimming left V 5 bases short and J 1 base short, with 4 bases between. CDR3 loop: CASSSRTDTQYF. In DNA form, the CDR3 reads TGTGCCAGCAGTAGCCGCACAGATACGCAGTATTTT.

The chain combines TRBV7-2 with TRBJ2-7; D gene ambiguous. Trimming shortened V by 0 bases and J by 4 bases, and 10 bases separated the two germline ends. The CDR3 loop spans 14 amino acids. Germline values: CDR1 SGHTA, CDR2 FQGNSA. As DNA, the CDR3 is TGTGCCAGCAGCTTAGCGCTGAGTTTTTACGAGCAGTACTTC. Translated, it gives CASSLALSFYEQYF.

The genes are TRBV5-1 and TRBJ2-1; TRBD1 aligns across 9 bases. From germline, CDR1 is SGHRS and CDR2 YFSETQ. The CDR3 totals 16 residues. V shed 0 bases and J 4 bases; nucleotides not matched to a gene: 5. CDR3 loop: CASSLVGQGTYNEQFF. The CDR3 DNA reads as TGCGCCAGCAGCTTGGTGGGACAGGGAACATACAATGAGCAGTTCTTC.

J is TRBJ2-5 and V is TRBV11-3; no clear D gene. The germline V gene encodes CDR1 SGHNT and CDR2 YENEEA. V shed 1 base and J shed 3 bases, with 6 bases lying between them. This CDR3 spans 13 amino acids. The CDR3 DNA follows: TGTGCCAGCAGCTTAGTCTCGGAAGAGACCCAGTACTTC. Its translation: CASSLVSEETQYF.

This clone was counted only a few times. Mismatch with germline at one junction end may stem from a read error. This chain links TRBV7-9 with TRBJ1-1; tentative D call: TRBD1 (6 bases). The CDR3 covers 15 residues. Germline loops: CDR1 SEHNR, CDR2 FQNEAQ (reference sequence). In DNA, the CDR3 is TGCGCCAGCAGCCAAGGAGCAGGGGATTATACTGAAGCTTTCTTT. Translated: CASSQGAGDYTEAFF.

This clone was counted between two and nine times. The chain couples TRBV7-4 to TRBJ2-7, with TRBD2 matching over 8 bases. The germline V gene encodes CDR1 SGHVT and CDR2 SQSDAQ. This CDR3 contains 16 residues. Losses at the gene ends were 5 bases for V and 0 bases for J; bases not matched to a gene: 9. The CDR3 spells CASSPPSGRYSYEQYF. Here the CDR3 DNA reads TGTGCCAGCAGCCCCCCTAGCGGGCGCTACTCCTACGAGCAGTACTTC.

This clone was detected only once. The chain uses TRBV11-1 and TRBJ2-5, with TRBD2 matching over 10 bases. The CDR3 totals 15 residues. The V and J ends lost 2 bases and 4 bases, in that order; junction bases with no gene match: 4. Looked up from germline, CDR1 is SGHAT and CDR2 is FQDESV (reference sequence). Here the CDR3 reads CASSLSSGGTETQYF. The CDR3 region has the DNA TGTGCCAGCAGCTTAAGTAGCGGGGGGACAGAGACCCAGTACTTC.

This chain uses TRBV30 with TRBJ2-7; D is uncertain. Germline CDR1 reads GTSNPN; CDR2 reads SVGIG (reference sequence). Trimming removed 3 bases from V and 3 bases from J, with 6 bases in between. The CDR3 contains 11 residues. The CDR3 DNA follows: TGTGCCTGGAGGATCAGCTACGAGCAGTACTTC. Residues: CAWRISYEQYF.

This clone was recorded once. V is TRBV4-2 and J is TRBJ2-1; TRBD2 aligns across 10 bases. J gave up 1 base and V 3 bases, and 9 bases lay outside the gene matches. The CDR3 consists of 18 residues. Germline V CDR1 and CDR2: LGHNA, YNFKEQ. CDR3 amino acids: CASSQGTSVGFSYNEQFF. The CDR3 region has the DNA TGTGCCAGCAGCCAGGGGACTAGCGTGGGATTTTCCTACAATGAGCAGTTCTTC.

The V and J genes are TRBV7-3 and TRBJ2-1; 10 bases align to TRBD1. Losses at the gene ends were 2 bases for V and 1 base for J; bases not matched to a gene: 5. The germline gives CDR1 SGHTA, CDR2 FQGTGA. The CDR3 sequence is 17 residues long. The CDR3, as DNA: TGTGCCAGCAGCTTAGCCGGGACAGGGGAGTCCTACAATGAGCAGTTCTTC. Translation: CASSLAGTGESYNEQFF. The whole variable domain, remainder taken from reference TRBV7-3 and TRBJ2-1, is GAGVSQTPSNKVTEKGKYVELRCDPISGHTALYWYRQSLGQGPEFLIYFQGTGAADDSGLPNDRFFAVRPEGSVSTLKIQRTERGDSAVYLCASSLAGTGESYNEQFFGPGTRLTVL.

This CDR3 is CASSETLAEFF. The CDR3 DNA reads as TGTGCCAGCAGTGAAACCCTAGCGGAGTTCTTC. This sequence joins TRBV2 and TRBJ2-1; 7 bases are shared with TRBD2. CDR1 is SNHLY and CDR2 is FYNNEI in the germline V gene. V dropped 2 bases and J dropped 14; count of bases not matched to a gene: 3. The CDR3 is 11 amino acids. Full variable domain (remainder filled in from reference TRBV2 and TRBJ2-1): EPEVTQTPSHQVTQMGQEVILRCVPISNHLYFYWYRQILGQKVEFLVSFYNNEISEKSEIFDDQFSVERPDGSNFTLKIRSTKLEDSAMYFCASSETLAEFFGPGTRLTVL.

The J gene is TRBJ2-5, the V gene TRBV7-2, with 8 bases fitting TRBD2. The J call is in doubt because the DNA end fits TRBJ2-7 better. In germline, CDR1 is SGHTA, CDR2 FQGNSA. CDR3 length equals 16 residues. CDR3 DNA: TGTGCCAGCAGCCCCCCTAGCGGGCGCTACTCCTACGAGCAGTACTTC. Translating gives CASSPPSGRYSYEQYF.

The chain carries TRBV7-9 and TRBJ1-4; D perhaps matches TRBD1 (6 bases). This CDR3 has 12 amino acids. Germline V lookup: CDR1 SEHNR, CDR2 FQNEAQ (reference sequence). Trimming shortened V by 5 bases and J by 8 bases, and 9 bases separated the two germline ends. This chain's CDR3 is CASSVQGEKLFF. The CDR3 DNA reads TGTGCCAGCAGCGTCCAGGGGGAAAAACTGTTTTTT.

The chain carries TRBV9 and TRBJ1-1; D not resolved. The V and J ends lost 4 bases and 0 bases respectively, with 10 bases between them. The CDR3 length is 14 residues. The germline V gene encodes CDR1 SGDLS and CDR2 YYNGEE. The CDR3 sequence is CASSRGRMNTEAFF. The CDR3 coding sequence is TGTGCCAGCAGCAGAGGAAGGATGAACACTGAAGCTTTCTTT.

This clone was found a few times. CDR3 in amino acids: CASSKTGDSNQPQHF. The DNA for the CDR3 is TGTGCCAGCAGTAAGACAGGGGATAGCAATCAGCCCCAGCATTTT. The chain combines TRBV6-5 with TRBJ1-5; 8 bases are a match to TRBD1. The CDR3 runs 15 residues. V lost 5 bases to trimming and J lost 0 bases; unmatched junction nucleotides: 3. CDR1 is MNHEY, CDR2 SVGAGI, per germline.

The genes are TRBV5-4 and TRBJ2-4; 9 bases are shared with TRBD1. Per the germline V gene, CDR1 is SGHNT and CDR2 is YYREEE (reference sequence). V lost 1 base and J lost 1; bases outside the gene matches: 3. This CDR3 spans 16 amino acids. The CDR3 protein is CASSLKTGGAKNIQYF. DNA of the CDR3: TGTGCCAGCAGCTTGAAAACAGGGGGCGCCAAAAACATTCAGTACTTC.

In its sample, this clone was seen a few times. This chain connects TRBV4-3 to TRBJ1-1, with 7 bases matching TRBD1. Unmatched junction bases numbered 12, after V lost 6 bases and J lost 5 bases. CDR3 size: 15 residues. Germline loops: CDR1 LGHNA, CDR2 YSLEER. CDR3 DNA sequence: TGCGCCAGCAGTGGGGACCCGACAGGGAAGACTGAAGCTTTCTTT. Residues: CASSGDPTGKTEAFF.

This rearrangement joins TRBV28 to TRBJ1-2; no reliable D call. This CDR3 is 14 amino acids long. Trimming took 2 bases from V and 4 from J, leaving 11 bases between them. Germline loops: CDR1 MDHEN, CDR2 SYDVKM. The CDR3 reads CASSLIEGVYGYTF. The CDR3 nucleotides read TGTGCCAGCAGTTTAATAGAGGGCGTCTATGGCTACACCTTC.

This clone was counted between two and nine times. The CDR3 DNA reads as TGTGCCAGCAGCGAAAAGGCAGGGGCGGGAGATTATGAGCAGTACTTC. Its protein product is CASSEKAGAGDYEQYF. The chain carries TRBV9 and TRBJ2-7; maybe TRBD2 (7 bases). V was pared by 3 bases and J by 7 bases, with 23 bases between. The CDR3 contains 16 residues. Germline CDR1 and CDR2: SGDLS and YYNGEE.

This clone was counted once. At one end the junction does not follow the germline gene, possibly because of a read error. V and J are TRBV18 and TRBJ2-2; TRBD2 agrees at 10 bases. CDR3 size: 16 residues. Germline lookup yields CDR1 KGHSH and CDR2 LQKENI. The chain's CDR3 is CASSPLAGVISGKLFF. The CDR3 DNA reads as TGTGCCAGCTCACCTCTAGCGGGGGTGATAAGCGGGAAGCTGTTTTTT.

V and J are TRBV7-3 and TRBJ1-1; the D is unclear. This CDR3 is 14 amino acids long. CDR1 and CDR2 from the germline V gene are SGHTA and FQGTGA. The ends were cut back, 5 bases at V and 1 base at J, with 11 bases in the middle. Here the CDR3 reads CASSLSGGNTEAFF. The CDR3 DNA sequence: TGTGCCAGCAGCCTATCCGGTGGGAACACTGAAGCTTTCTTT.

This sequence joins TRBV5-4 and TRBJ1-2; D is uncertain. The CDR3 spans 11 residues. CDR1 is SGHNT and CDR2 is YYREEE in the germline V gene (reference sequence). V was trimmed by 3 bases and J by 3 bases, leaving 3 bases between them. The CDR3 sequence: CASSSDYGYTF. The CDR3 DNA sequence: TGTGCCAGCAGCTCGGACTATGGCTACACCTTC.

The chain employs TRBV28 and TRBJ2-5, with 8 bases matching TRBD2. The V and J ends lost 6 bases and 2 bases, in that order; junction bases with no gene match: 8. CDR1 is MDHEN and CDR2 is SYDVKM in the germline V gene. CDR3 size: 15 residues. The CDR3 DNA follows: TGTGCCAGCAGCCTTAGCGGGGAGGTTCAAGAGACCCAGTACTTC. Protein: CASSLSGEVQETQYF.

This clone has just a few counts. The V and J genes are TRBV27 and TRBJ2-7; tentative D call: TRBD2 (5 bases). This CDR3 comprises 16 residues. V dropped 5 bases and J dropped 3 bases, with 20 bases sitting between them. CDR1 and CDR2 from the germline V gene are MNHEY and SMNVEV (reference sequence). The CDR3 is CASSPYPPRERYEQYF. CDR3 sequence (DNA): TGTGCCAGCAGTCCCTACCCCCCACGGGAACGCTACGAGCAGTACTTC.

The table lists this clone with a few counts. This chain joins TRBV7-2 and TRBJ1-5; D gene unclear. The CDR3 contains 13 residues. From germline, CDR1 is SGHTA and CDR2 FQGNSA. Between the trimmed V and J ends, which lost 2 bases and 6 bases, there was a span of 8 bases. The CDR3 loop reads CASSLYGGQPQHF. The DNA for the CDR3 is TGTGCCAGCAGCTTATACGGAGGTCAGCCCCAGCATTTT.